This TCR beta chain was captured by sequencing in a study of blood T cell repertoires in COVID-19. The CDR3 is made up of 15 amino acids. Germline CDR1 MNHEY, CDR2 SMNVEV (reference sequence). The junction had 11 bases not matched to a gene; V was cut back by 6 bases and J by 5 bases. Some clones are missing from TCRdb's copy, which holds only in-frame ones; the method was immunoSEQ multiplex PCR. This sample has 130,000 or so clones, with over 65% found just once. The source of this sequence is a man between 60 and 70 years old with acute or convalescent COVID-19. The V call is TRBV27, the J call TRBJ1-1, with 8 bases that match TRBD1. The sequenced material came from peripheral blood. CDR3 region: CASSRRQGWRTEAFF. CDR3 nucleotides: TGTGCCAGCAGCCGTCGACAGGGGTGGCGGACTGAAGCTTTCTTT.